Presented here are 17 T cell receptor beta chains from one specimen sequenced in a study of blood T cell repertoires in COVID-19. Sequencing used immunoSEQ multiplex PCR; TCRdb keeps in-frame clones, though not all of them. Altogether some 48,000 clones are present, about 82% being singletons, with the ten largest covering approximately 14%. The sample consisted of peripheral blood. Source of these receptors: a human donor in a cohort sampled during active COVID-19.

The genes are TRBV5-4 and TRBJ2-1, with D possibly matching TRBD2 (5 bases). Germline lookup yields CDR1 SGHNT and CDR2 YYREEE (reference sequence). V lost 3 bases and J lost 7, with 11 bases in between. The CDR3 has 13 amino acids. DNA for the CDR3: TGTGCCAGCAGCTATACACTAGAGAATGAGCAGTTCTTC. It is translated as CASSYTLENEQFF.

The chain joins TRBV6-5 to TRBJ1-6; D perhaps matches TRBD1 (5 bases). This CDR3 comprises 14 residues. Germline CDR1 is MNHEY and CDR2 is SVGAGI. V was pared by 10 bases and J by 7 bases, with 17 bases between. The CDR3 protein is CANRTGGMNSPLHF. The CDR3, as DNA: TGTGCCAATAGAACCGGGGGGATGAATTCACCCCTCCACTTT.

This sequence joins TRBV27 and TRBJ1-6, with 9 bases aligning to TRBD1. The trim removed 1 base at V and 7 bases at J, leaving 5 bases unmatched. Germline V lookup: CDR1 MNHEY, CDR2 SMNVEV (reference sequence). This CDR3 is 16 amino acids long. CDR3 nucleotides: TGTGCCAGCAGTTTATTGTCGACAGGGGGGAATTCACCCCTCCACTTT. Translation gives CASSLLSTGGNSPLHF.

The chain links TRBV11-2 to TRBJ2-3; 10 bases match TRBD2. V lost 5 bases to trimming and J lost 2 bases; unmatched junction nucleotides: 7. Looked up from germline, CDR1 is SGHAT and CDR2 is FQNNGV. CDR3 length: 16 residues. CDR3: CASSPRTSGNTDTQYF. The CDR3 region has the DNA TGTGCCAGCAGCCCGCGGACTAGCGGAAACACAGATACGCAGTATTTT.

V and J are TRBV11-2 and TRBJ2-7; D gene unclear. The germline gives CDR1 SGHAT, CDR2 FQNNGV. CDR3 length: 13 amino acids. With 2 bases removed from V and 5 bases from J, the gap between germline ends came to 10 bases. CDR3 coding DNA: TGTGCCAGCAGCTTATCCGTGTTCGACGAGCAGTACTTC. It is translated as CASSLSVFDEQYF.

The chain carries TRBV18 and TRBJ1-1; tentative D call: TRBD1 (5 bases). Germline assignment: CDR1 KGHSH and CDR2 LQKENI. The CDR3 is 16 amino acids. Between the trimmed V and J ends, which lost 3 bases and 5 bases, there was a span of 19 bases. The CDR3 coding sequence is TGTGCCAGCTCACCGGGGACGGGAGCTATTTGGACTGAAGCTTTCTTT. It is translated as CASSPGTGAIWTEAFF.

This chain uses TRBV7-2 with TRBJ2-5, with TRBD2 as a possible D gene (6 bases). Germline V lookup: CDR1 SGHTA, CDR2 FQGNSA. V lost 6 bases to trimming and J lost 5 bases, with 16 bases between them. CDR3 length equals 14 residues. The CDR3 reads CASRFQVGGETQYF. The CDR3 nucleotides are TGTGCCAGCAGGTTCCAGGTCGGAGGGGAGACCCAGTACTTC.

This rearrangement joins TRBV19 to TRBJ2-1, with 7 nucleotides matching TRBD1. CDR3 length equals 15 residues. Germline V lookup: CDR1 LNHDA, CDR2 SQIVND (reference sequence). V lost 6 bases and J lost 0; bases outside the gene matches: 5. The CDR3 DNA sequence: TGTGCCAGTAGAACTGACAGGGCCTCCTACAATGAGCAGTTCTTC. This sequence encodes CASRTDRASYNEQFF.

V is TRBV9 and J is TRBJ2-2; weak D call: TRBD1 (5 bases). This CDR3 comprises 13 residues. CDR1 and CDR2 from the germline V gene are SGDLS and YYNGEE. With 4 bases removed from V and 3 bases from J, the gap between germline ends came to 7 bases. As DNA, the CDR3 is TGTGCCAGCAGCCGGACATACACCGGGGAGCTGTTTTTT. Its translation: CASSRTYTGELFF.

The chain recombines TRBV7-3 with TRBJ2-2; D perhaps matches TRBD1 (6 bases). Trimming stripped 5 bases from V and 4 bases from J, with 11 bases between. The CDR3 is 14 amino acids. Germline assignment: CDR1 SGHTA and CDR2 FQGTGA. The CDR3 loop reads CASSPGHITGELFF. Here the CDR3 DNA reads TGTGCCAGCAGCCCGGGACACATCACCGGGGAGCTGTTTTTT.

This rearrangement joins TRBV19 to TRBJ2-1; D is perhaps TRBD2 (6 bases). The CDR3 has 13 residues. Trimming removed 5 bases from V and 5 bases from J, with 10 bases in between. Germline assignment: CDR1 LNHDA and CDR2 SQIVND (reference sequence). The DNA for the CDR3 is TGTGCCAGTAGTGCGGGGCCTCACAATGAGCAGTTCTTC. Translating it yields CASSAGPHNEQFF.

The V call is TRBV11-3, the J call TRBJ2-3, with TRBD2 identical over 7 bases. The CDR3 length is 14 residues. V trimming: 5 bases; J trimming: 1 base; junction bases outside the gene matches: 3. Germline V gene lookup returns CDR1 SGHNT and CDR2 YENEEA. The CDR3 protein is CASSPTSGTDTQYF. As DNA, the CDR3 is TGTGCCAGCAGCCCAACTAGCGGCACAGATACGCAGTATTTT.

The chain carries TRBV2 and TRBJ1-2; no definite D call. CDR1 is SNHLY and CDR2 is FYNNEI in the germline V gene. Trimming took off 6 bases at V and 4 bases at J, with 15 bases between the two ends. This CDR3 region has 14 residues. CDR3 amino acids: CASRETDGLYGYTF. In DNA, the CDR3 is TGTGCCAGCAGAGAAACAGACGGACTCTATGGCTACACCTTC.

This sequence joins TRBV19 and TRBJ1-1; D is unclear. Germline values: CDR1 LNHDA, CDR2 SQIVND (reference sequence). This CDR3 region has 13 residues. Trimming shortened V by 3 bases and J by 4 bases, and 9 bases separated the two germline ends. The CDR3 DNA sequence: TGTGCCAGTAGTATTGACAAGACCACTGAAGCTTTCTTT. This translates into CASSIDKTTEAFF.

The V and J genes are TRBV27 and TRBJ2-7; 8 positions agree with TRBD2. CDR3 length equals 13 residues. Unmatched junction bases numbered 0, after V lost 2 bases and J lost 3 bases. CDR1 is MNHEY, CDR2 SMNVEV, per germline (reference sequence). CDR3 region: CASSLTSGYEQYF. The CDR3 DNA is TGTGCCAGCAGTTTAACTAGCGGCTACGAGCAGTACTTC.

V is TRBV29-1 and J is TRBJ2-7, with 7 bases matching TRBD2. From germline, CDR1 is SQVTM and CDR2 ANQGSEA. This CDR3 comprises 14 residues. The trim removed 4 bases at V and 0 bases at J, leaving 6 bases unmatched. The CDR3 DNA reads as TGCAGCGTTGTGAGGCGGGAGAGCTCCTACGAGCAGTACTTC. The encoded protein is CSVVRRESSYEQYF.

V is TRBV18 and J is TRBJ1-2, with 8 bases that match TRBD1. Trimming cost V 0 bases and J 5 bases; bases outside gene matches: 2. Germline-derived CDR1 and CDR2 are KGHSH and LQKENI. The CDR3 loop spans 14 amino acids. The CDR3, as DNA: TGTGCCAGCTCACCACCGGACAGGGAGTATGGCTACACCTTC. Encoded protein: CASSPPDREYGYTF.